This paragraph reports one TCR beta chain. Relapse was seen in all patients after autologous stem cell transplantation, and brentuximab vedotin exposure was variable. These data come from a study of PD-1 blockade in classical Hodgkin lymphoma. CDR1 MNHEY and CDR2 SVGAGI come from the germline V gene. The CDR3 contains 16 residues. Trimming took off 2 bases at V and 1 base at J, with 14 bases between the two ends. The protocol was immunoSEQ multiplex PCR, while the TCRdb copy is restricted to in-frame clones and leaves out a portion. The sample has about 21,000 clones; roughly 73% are singletons. The origin of this receptor is a human donor with classical Hodgkin lymphoma. Sequencing was performed on peripheral blood mononuclear cells (PBMCs), taken before the second cycle of nivolumab. The V and J genes are TRBV6-5 and TRBJ2-5, with a weak D call TRBD1 (6 bases). The CDR3 bases are TGTGCCAGCAGTTACCAACCTGCAGGGGCCCAAGAGACCCAGTACTTC. Protein: CASSYQPAGAQETQYF.